This T cell receptor beta chain appears in the sequencing data of a study of blood T cell repertoires in COVID-19. In the study overall: The United States, Italy and Spain provided the acute and convalescent COVID-19 samples.

The study recruited people aged roughly 18 to 89 years across about two dozen US areas. Grouping used clinical history reported by participants in a survey and questionnaire. Recovery meant two consecutive negative NP/OP PCR tests, professional clearance, or resolved symptoms. Here immunoSEQ multiplex PCR was the method, and the copy in TCRdb shows in-frame clones only, minus some. Counted here are about 150,000 clones, around four fifths occurring once; the ten biggest clones make up about 6.1%. Sequenced input: PBMCs or T cells enriched from blood (not recorded which). The source of this sequence is a woman aged 40 to 50 who had recovered from COVID-19.

CDR3 loop: CASSLSGRMNEQFF. The CDR3 DNA reads as TGTGCCAGCAGCTTGAGCGGGAGGATGAATGAGCAGTTCTTC. V usage is TRBV7-9 and J usage is TRBJ2-1, with 9 bases that match TRBD2. Germline CDR1 SEHNR, CDR2 FQNEAQ (reference sequence). The CDR3 loop spans 14 amino acids. J was trimmed by 7 bases and V by 3 bases; bases with no gene match: 4. Looking up the rest from reference TRBV7-9 and TRBJ2-1 gives the full variable domain: DTGVSQNPRHKITKRGQNVTFRCDPISEHNRLYWYRQTLGQGPEFLTYFQNEAQLEKSRLLSDRFSAERPKGSFSTLEIQRTEQGDSAMYLCASSLSGRMNEQFFGPGTRLTVL.